The present entry profiles one T cell receptor beta chain with its context. In the original analysis: Estimates of nucleated cell counts were drawn from the amplification of reference gene primers. The method was immunoSEQ multiplex PCR; TCRdb's version includes in-frame clones alone and lacks a portion of them. V and J calls and clone size are those listed in that table; D and trimming were worked out from the DNA. The sample holds roughly 55,000 clones; around 87% are singletons and the top ten take roughly 6.7%. The sample is drawn from a study of blood T cell repertoires in COVID-19. Across the whole study: COVID-19 samples from acute and convalescent phases originated in the United States, Italy and Spain. PBMCs, B-cell-depleted T cells, or T cells provided the cDNA or gDNA that made up the material.

Deletions cut 2 bases from V and 7 bases from J, with 14 bases between. This CDR3 comprises 14 residues. Per the germline V gene, CDR1 is LGHDT and CDR2 is YNNKEL (reference sequence). The chain employs TRBV3-1 (or the pseudogene TRBV3-2) and TRBJ1-2; D unclear. Sequencing was carried out using peripheral blood. This TCR was recovered from a man between 60 and 75 years old with active or convalescent COVID-19. The CDR3 coding sequence is TGTGCCAGCAGCCAAAGGGAGCGGGGAGGTGGCTACACCTTC. This sequence encodes CASSQRERGGGYTF.